Each of the 5 T cell receptor beta chains below was sequenced from the same sample in a study of shared clonotypes between healthy human individuals. Only CD45RO-negative cells positively selected for CCR7 counted as naive CD8 cells, so terminally differentiated effector memory CD45RA+ cells were excluded. Libraries were prepared by immunoSEQ multiplex PCR; TCRdb keeps only in-frame clonotypes and omits some of them. The data contain about 550,000 clones, around 95% of them seen just once; the ten biggest clones take up 0.095% to 0.12%. The sample consisted of naive CD8+ T cells sorted from blood. These receptors were collected from a woman under 40 in good health.

The J gene is TRBJ2-3, the V gene TRBV28, with 9 bases matching TRBD2. CDR1 is MDHEN, CDR2 SYDVKM, per germline. The CDR3 totals 16 residues. Here the CDR3 reads CAIGTSRYYSTDTQYF. The CDR3, as DNA: TGTGCTATCGGGACTAGCAGATACTACAGCACAGATACGCAGTATTTT.

Concerning this clone: Different DNA sequences within this sample yield the same CDR3. This chain uses TRBV30 with TRBJ2-7, with 11 positions matching TRBD1. The V gene's germline CDR1 is GTSNPN and CDR2 SVGIG (reference sequence). The CDR3 is 13 residues long. J was trimmed by 6 bases and V by 1 base; bases with no gene match: 2. CDR3 loop: CAWSGTGGGEQYF. CDR3 DNA: TGTGCCTGGAGTGGGACAGGGGGCGGCGAGCAGTACTTC.

In DNA, the CDR3 is TGTGCCAGCAGTCTCCGAGCGGGAGGGGTGAGCACAGATACGCAGTATTTT. Translation gives CASSLRAGGVSTDTQYF. V usage is TRBV28 and J usage is TRBJ2-3; TRBD2 aligns across 10 bases. CDR3 length: 17 amino acids. The V segment lost 5 bases and the J segment 0 bases; nucleotides outside the gene matches: 8. CDR1 and CDR2 (germline): MDHEN, SYDVKM.

The chain combines TRBV7-7 with TRBJ2-1; 7 nucleotides agree with TRBD2. Per the germline V gene, CDR1 is SSHAT and CDR2 is FNYEAQ (reference sequence). V lost 4 bases to trimming and J lost 10 bases; unmatched junction nucleotides: 13. The CDR3 length is 15 residues. This chain's CDR3 is CASSSSSGRGDEQFF. The CDR3 DNA follows: TGTGCCAGCAGCTCGTCTAGCGGAAGAGGAGACGAGCAGTTCTTC.

CDR3 amino acids: CASRRDGPGPQHF. The CDR3, as DNA: TGTGCCAGCAGAAGAGACGGTCCGGGGCCCCAGCATTTT. The V gene is TRBV28, the J gene TRBJ1-5; D call uncertain. Germline assignment: CDR1 MDHEN and CDR2 SYDVKM. Trimming removed 6 bases at V and 9 bases at J, with 15 bases between. The CDR3 length is 13 residues.